One and the same sample provided the 5 T cell receptor beta chains below, sequenced in a study of CD8 T cells in ankylosing spondylitis. Notes on the study in general: A TCR beta motif made of fewer than ten highly homologous variants seemed typical of ankylosing spondylitis blood.

Each CDR3 protein is one row after TCRdb ran MiXCR on the 5' RACE reads. The table shows a few hundred thousand distinct CDR3 sequences, with about 13% occurring only once. No cognate antigen is known for these TCRs. The sample consisted of blood, either unsorted or a sorted T cell fraction (not recorded which). Every receptor here comes from a male donor with ankylosing spondylitis.

The chain recombines TRBV11-1 with TRBJ2-1, with 10 bases that match TRBD2. This CDR3 comprises 21 residues. The trim removed 0 bases at V and 8 bases at J, leaving 22 bases unmatched. Germline V gene sequence: CDR1 SGHAT, CDR2 FQDESV (reference sequence). The CDR3: CASSLAVGRRLSSGSIDEQFF. The CDR3 coding sequence is TGTGCCAGCAGCTTAGCCGTAGGCAGGAGACTATCTAGCGGGAGTATTGATGAGCAGTTCTTC.

This clonotype was seen a handful of times. V gene TRBV7-8 combines with J gene TRBJ2-3, with TRBD2 matching over 9 bases. With V trimmed by 1 base and J by 4 bases, 9 bases remained unmatched. Per germline, CDR1 SGHVS and CDR2 FQNEAQ. This CDR3 is built from 17 residues. CDR3 region: CASSLEFLAGSPDTQYF. The CDR3 bases are TGTGCCAGCAGCTTAGAATTTCTAGCGGGAAGTCCAGATACGCAGTATTTT.

The chain joins TRBV25-1 to TRBJ2-5; maybe TRBD2 (5 bases). Germline V CDR1 and CDR2: MGHDK, SYGVNS. The germline V and J ends were trimmed by 2 bases and 5 bases, with 9 bases remaining between them. The CDR3 spans 13 residues. The CDR3 sequence: CASSEVERETQYF. The CDR3 bases are TGTGCCAGCAGTGAAGTGGAGCGGGAGACCCAGTACTTC.

This clonotype has a count of ten or more. The CDR3 protein is CASSHGGPYEQYF. As DNA, the CDR3 is TGTGCCAGCAGCCATGGGGGCCCCTACGAGCAGTACTTC. The chain combines TRBV3-1 with TRBJ2-7; D might be TRBD1 (6 bases). This CDR3 comprises 13 residues. From germline, CDR1 is LGHDT and CDR2 YNNKEL (reference sequence). V lost 3 bases to trimming and J lost 2 bases, with 8 bases between them.

This clonotype showed up just a few times. The genes are TRBV6-5 and TRBJ2-1; D may match TRBD1 or TRBD2 (5 bases each). The CDR3 runs to 17 residues. Trimming pared 4 bases from V and 6 bases from J, leaving 22 bases between. The V gene's germline CDR1 is MNHEY and CDR2 SVGAGI. The CDR3 loop reads CASSSLPGTQKGNEQFF. The CDR3 DNA reads as TGTGCCAGCAGTTCTCTCCCGGGGACGCAAAAGGGCAATGAGCAGTTCTTC.